The rows below give T cell receptor beta chains drawn from one sample of a study of PD-1 blockade in mismatch repair-deficient tumors. Some clones are missing from TCRdb's copy, which holds only in-frame ones; the method was immunoSEQ multiplex PCR. The table lists 49,000 or so clones, roughly 80% of them singletons. The source material was peripheral blood, sampled approximately 20 weeks after starting pembrolizumab. Every receptor here comes from an adult with mismatch repair-deficient cancer. CDR3s include the opening cysteine and the closing phenylalanine or tryptophan. Fields, in order: J gene, D gene, V gene, clone size, CDR3 DNA, CDR3 protein. The D gene is left open where the match is weak. Expanded clones are given a class, and other clones once, few, many or no size at all.

J: TRBJ1-2
D: TRBD1
V: TRBV2
size: -
DNA: TGTGCCAGCAGCGCCGGGACAGGGAACTATGGCTACACCTTC
CDR3: CASSAGTGNYGYTF

J: TRBJ2-7
D: TRBD2
V: TRBV9
size: -
DNA: TGTGCCAGCAGCCCGCCCGGGACTAGCTTAGGCGAGCAGTACTTC
CDR3: CASSPPGTSLGEQYF

J: TRBJ1-3
D: -
V: TRBV4-1
size: -
DNA: TGCGCCAGCAGCGATAACGGACAGCCTGGAAACACCATATATTTT
CDR3: CASSDNGQPGNTIYF

J: TRBJ2-7
D: TRBD2
V: TRBV6-6
size: -
DNA: TGTGCCAGCAGAGGGACTAGCAGATCCTACGAGCAGTACTTC
CDR3: CASRGTSRSYEQYF

J: TRBJ1-1
D: -
V: TRBV4-1
size: few
DNA: TGCGCCAGCAGCCACTACTATGGACAGCACCCAGCTTTCTTT
CDR3: CASSHYYGQHPAFF

J: TRBJ2-5
D: TRBD1
V: TRBV19
size: -
DNA: TGTGCCAGTAGTACAGGGACAGGGAGCGAAACCCAGTACTTC
CDR3: CASSTGTGSETQYF

J: TRBJ2-1
D: -
V: TRBV10-2
size: -
DNA: TGCGCCAGCAGTGAGAGCGCCCCTACTTACAATGAGCAGTTCTTC
CDR3: CASSESAPTYNEQFF

J: TRBJ2-6
D: TRBD1
V: TRBV4-2
size: -
DNA: TGTGCCAGCAGCCAGGCCGGGACAGGGCAGGCCGGGGCCAACGTCCTGACTTTC
CDR3: CASSQAGTGQAGANVLTF

J: TRBJ2-1
D: TRBD2
V: TRBV5-4
size: -
DNA: TGTGCCAGCCAGGGGACTAGCGGGAGTACCTACAATGAGCAGTTCTTC
CDR3: CASQGTSGSTYNEQFF

J: TRBJ2-3
D: -
V: TRBV5-1
size: -
DNA: TGCGCCAGCAGCTTGGTGGGGAGCGGAACTAGCACAGATACGCAGTATTTT
CDR3: CASSLVGSGTSTDTQYF

J: TRBJ1-1
D: -
V: TRBV6-1
size: -
DNA: TGTGCCAGCAGTGAATGGAGAAGTACGGGGGCTTTCTTT
CDR3: CASSEWRSTGAFF

J: TRBJ2-1
D: TRBD2
V: TRBV5-4
size: -
DNA: TGTGCCAGCAGCTTGGGGGGGAGGGCCTTATATGGGAACAATGAGCAGTTCTTC
CDR3: CASSLGGRALYGNNEQFF

J: TRBJ2-4
D: -
V: TRBV7-8
size: -
DNA: TGTGCCAGCAGCTTAGTGGGGGGTAGCGAAAACATTCAGTACTTC
CDR3: CASSLVGGSENIQYF

J: TRBJ1-4
D: -
V: TRBV30
size: -
DNA: TGTGCCTGGAGTAAAACCTCTCGTGAAAAACTGTTTTTT
CDR3: CAWSKTSREKLFF

J: TRBJ2-2
D: -
V: TRBV30
size: -
DNA: TGTGCCTGGTCCGTATTCCGCGGGAAGAAGGCCGGGGAGCTGTTTTTT
CDR3: CAWSVFRGKKAGELFF

J: TRBJ2-1
D: TRBD2
V: TRBV11-2
size: -
DNA: TGTGCCAGCAGCTTAGATCTGGAGGGGAGGGGCAATGAGCAGTTCTTC
CDR3: CASSLDLEGRGNEQFF

J: TRBJ1-1
D: TRBD1
V: TRBV5-1
size: -
DNA: TGCGCCAGCAGCTTGGAGGGACAGGGAAACACTGAAGCTTTCTTT
CDR3: CASSLEGQGNTEAFF

J: TRBJ2-7
D: -
V: TRBV4-2
size: few
DNA: TGTGCCAGCAGCCATACGGCAGGCAGCTCCTACGAGCAGTACTTC
CDR3: CASSHTAGSSYEQYF

J: TRBJ2-7
D: TRBD2
V: TRBV4-2
size: -
DNA: TGTGCCAGCAGCCAAGCGTATCTAGCGGCCGAGGTTCTAGGCGAGCAGTACTTC
CDR3: CASSQAYLAAEVLGEQYF

J: TRBJ1-2
D: -
V: TRBV10-3
size: -
DNA: TGTGCCATCAGTGAGTCCCAGACAGCTCCTAACTATGGCTACACCTTC
CDR3: CAISESQTAPNYGYTF

J: TRBJ2-5
D: -
V: TRBV5-4
size: -
DNA: TGTGCCAGCAGCCGGACGACCTCTGAGACCCAGTACTTC
CDR3: CASSRTTSETQYF

J: TRBJ1-1
D: -
V: TRBV4-2
size: once
DNA: TGTGCCAGCAGCCAAGATCAAACAGCGAGTACTGAAGCTTTCTTT
CDR3: CASSQDQTASTEAFF

J: TRBJ2-2
D: -
V: TRBV30
size: -
DNA: TGTGCCTGGAGTCCTCTTGGGAGGAGTAACACCGGGGAGCTGTTTTTT
CDR3: CAWSPLGRSNTGELFF

J: TRBJ2-7
D: TRBD1
V: TRBV25-1
size: -
DNA: TGTGCCAGCAGTGAATCTCGGACAGGGGCTTACGAGCAGTACTTC
CDR3: CASSESRTGAYEQYF

J: TRBJ1-1
D: -
V: TRBV6-1
size: -
DNA: TGTGCCAGCAGCCGAGGTGGGAACACTGAAGCTTTCTTT
CDR3: CASSRGGNTEAFF

J: TRBJ1-1
D: -
V: TRBV29-1
size: -
DNA: TGCAGCGTTGAAGATCTCCCAGGGCGTGACACTGAAGCTTTCTTT
CDR3: CSVEDLPGRDTEAFF

J: TRBJ1-2
D: TRBD1
V: TRBV5-6
size: -
DNA: TGTGCCAGCAGCTTGGCAGGGACAGCCTACCGTGGGGTATATGGCTACACCTTC
CDR3: CASSLAGTAYRGVYGYTF

J: TRBJ2-1
D: -
V: TRBV11-1
size: -
DNA: TGTGCCAGCAGCCCTGTGGGGACCAATGAGCAGTTCTTC
CDR3: CASSPVGTNEQFF

J: TRBJ2-5
D: -
V: TRBV14
size: -
DNA: TGTGCCAGCAGCCAAGGTGCCAGGTCAGAGACCCAGTACTTC
CDR3: CASSQGARSETQYF

J: TRBJ2-5
D: -
V: TRBV5-6
size: once
DNA: TGTGCCAGCAGCTTGAAAAGCGGGTGGGAGACCCAGTACTTC
CDR3: CASSLKSGWETQYF

J: TRBJ2-1
D: -
V: TRBV19
size: -
DNA: TGTGCCAGTAGCTTTGGTGTATCCTACAATGAGCAGTTCTTC
CDR3: CASSFGVSYNEQFF

J: TRBJ2-7
D: TRBD1
V: TRBV6-5
size: few
DNA: TGTGCCAGCAGGGCAGGGGGTGAGCAGTACTTC
CDR3: CASRAGGEQYF

J: TRBJ1-5
D: -
V: TRBV5-5
size: -
DNA: TGTGCCAGCAGTATAGGGGAGGATCAGCCCCAGCATTTT
CDR3: CASSIGEDQPQHF

J: TRBJ2-2
D: -
V: TRBV4-3
size: few
DNA: TGCGCCAGCAGCCAAGATCTGGCCGGGGAGCTGTTTTTT
CDR3: CASSQDLAGELFF

J: TRBJ2-1
D: -
V: TRBV29-1
size: few
DNA: TGCAGCGTTGAAGATCCGACCGGGACCTACAATGAGCAGTTCTTC
CDR3: CSVEDPTGTYNEQFF

J: TRBJ2-1
D: TRBD2
V: TRBV19
size: -
DNA: TGTGCCAGTATTAAAGCGGGAGTGAATGGCAATGAGCAGTTCTTC
CDR3: CASIKAGVNGNEQFF

J: TRBJ2-1
D: -
V: TRBV7-3
size: -
DNA: TGTGCCAGCAGCCCCGGACGAGGGGGAATGAATGAGCAGTTCTTC
CDR3: CASSPGRGGMNEQFF

J: TRBJ1-2
D: TRBD1
V: TRBV7-9
size: -
DNA: TGTGCCAGCAGCTTAGACGGGACAGGGGGCGCCTTGGGCTACACCTTC
CDR3: CASSLDGTGGALGYTF

J: TRBJ2-1
D: TRBD2
V: TRBV30
size: -
DNA: TGTGCCTGGGGTGGACTAGTTCAGGGTGAGCAGTTCTTC
CDR3: CAWGGLVQGEQFF

J: TRBJ2-1
D: -
V: TRBV7-2
size: -
DNA: TGTGCCAGCAGTACAGGGATATACAATGAGCAGTTCTTC
CDR3: CASSTGIYNEQFF

J: TRBJ2-7
D: TRBD2
V: TRBV5-6
size: -
DNA: TGTGCCAGCAGCCCAACCCCTGGACTAGCGGGAGGAGACGAGCAGTACTTC
CDR3: CASSPTPGLAGGDEQYF

J: TRBJ2-1
D: -
V: TRBV7-6
size: -
DNA: TGTGCCAGCAGCCCCATGAGCCGTGAGCAGTTCTTC
CDR3: CASSPMSREQFF

J: TRBJ1-2
D: -
V: TRBV2
size: -
DNA: TGTGCCAGCAGTGAAGGCAGGGGTAATGGCTACACCTTC
CDR3: CASSEGRGNGYTF

J: TRBJ2-7
D: -
V: TRBV7-2
size: -
DNA: TGTGCCAGCAGCTTGGGTGGAGCCGGGTACGAGCAGTACTTC
CDR3: CASSLGGAGYEQYF

J: TRBJ2-1
D: -
V: TRBV9
size: -
DNA: TGTGCCAGCACCCGCGGATACTACAATGAGCAGTTCTTC
CDR3: CASTRGYYNEQFF

J: TRBJ1-5
D: -
V: TRBV4-1
size: -
DNA: TGCGCCAGCAGCCAAGAGACCCTGGGACAAAATAGCAATCAGCCCCAGCATTTT
CDR3: CASSQETLGQNSNQPQHF

J: TRBJ2-7
D: TRBD1
V: TRBV5-8
size: -
DNA: TGTGCCAGCAGCTCGACAGGGGATTTTGGATACGAGCAGTACTTC
CDR3: CASSSTGDFGYEQYF

J: TRBJ1-5
D: -
V: TRBV6-1
size: -
DNA: TGTGCCACCCGGGACAAGAATAGCAATCAGCCCCAGCATTTT
CDR3: CATRDKNSNQPQHF

J: TRBJ2-1
D: -
V: TRBV11-3
size: -
DNA: TGTGCCAGCAGCTTTATAGCGGTCAATGAGCAGTTCTTC
CDR3: CASSFIAVNEQFF

J: TRBJ2-7
D: -
V: TRBV4-1
size: -
DNA: TGCGCCAGCAGCCAAGGCACACACGACGAACAGTACTTC
CDR3: CASSQGTHDEQYF

J: TRBJ2-7
D: -
V: TRBV28
size: -
DNA: TGTGCCAGCGGATTGGTTTCAAGCTCCTACGAGCAGTACTTC
CDR3: CASGLVSSSYEQYF

J: TRBJ1-1
D: -
V: TRBV11-2
size: -
DNA: TGTGCCAGCAGCTTGGACGCCGGCCGGGTAGCTTTCTTT
CDR3: CASSLDAGRVAFF